A single sample gave rise to the 2 T cell receptor beta chains below, sequenced in a study of cytomegalovirus exposure and HLA in healthy donors. This PCR relied on a set of 60 Vbeta primers and 13 Jbeta primers. Data came from immunoSEQ multiplex PCR; TCRdb stores just in-frame clones and leaves some out. Among under 200,000 clones, approximately 78% were seen once, and the ten largest hold approximately 0.87%. The material sequenced was PBMCs. The source of these receptors is a girl aged 2 to 9 in good health and CMV-seropositive.

The chain recombines TRBV4-1 with TRBJ1-1, with D perhaps TRBD1 (6 bases). V shed 0 bases and J shed 0 bases, with 8 bases lying between them. This CDR3 has 15 amino acids. CDR1 is MGHRA and CDR2 is YSYEKL in the germline V gene. CDR3 protein: CASSQDRTVNTEAFF. The DNA of the CDR3 is TGCGCCAGCAGCCAAGATAGGACAGTGAACACTGAAGCTTTCTTT.

The chain recombines TRBV4-2 with TRBJ2-3; 11 nucleotides match TRBD2. The junction had 3 bases not matched to a gene; V was cut back by 1 base and J by 3 bases. The CDR3 totals 16 residues. CDR1 is LGHNA, CDR2 YNFKEQ, per germline. CDR3 sequence: CASSQVSGRGTDTQYF. The CDR3 coding sequence is TGTGCCAGCAGCCAAGTTAGCGGGAGGGGTACAGATACGCAGTATTTT.